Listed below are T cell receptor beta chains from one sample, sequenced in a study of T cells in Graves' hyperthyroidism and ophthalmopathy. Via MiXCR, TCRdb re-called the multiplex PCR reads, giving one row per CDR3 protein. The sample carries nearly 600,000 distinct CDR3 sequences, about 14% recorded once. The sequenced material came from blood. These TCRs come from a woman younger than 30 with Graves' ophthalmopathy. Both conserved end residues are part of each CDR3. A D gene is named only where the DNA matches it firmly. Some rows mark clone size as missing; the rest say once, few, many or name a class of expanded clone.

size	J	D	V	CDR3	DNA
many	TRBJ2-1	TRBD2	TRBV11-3	CASSRGTSGTNEQFF	TGTGCCAGCAGCCGTGGGACTAGCGGGACCAATGAGCAGTTCTTC
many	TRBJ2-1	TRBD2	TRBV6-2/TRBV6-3	CASSTPTSGISKEQFF	TGTGCCAGCAGTACCCCAACTAGCGGGATTAGCAAAGAGCAGTTCTTC
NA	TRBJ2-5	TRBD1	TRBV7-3	CASSSFGPPTGGGETQYF	TGTGCTAGCAGCTCCTTTGGGCCCCCAACAGGGGGTGGCGAGACCCAGTACTTC
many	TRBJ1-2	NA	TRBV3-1	CASSQDARDGYGYTF	TGTGCCAGCAGCCAAGACGCCAGGGACGGGTATGGCTACACCTTC
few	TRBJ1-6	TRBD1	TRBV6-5	CASSYSTGEGSPLHF	TGTGCCAGCAGTTACTCAACAGGGGAGGGCTCACCCCTCCACTTT
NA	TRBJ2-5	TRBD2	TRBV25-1	CASSGLATSGRAPETQYF	TGTGCCAGCAGTGGCCTAGCGACTAGCGGGAGGGCCCCAGAGACCCAGTACTTC
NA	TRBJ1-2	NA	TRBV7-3	CASSEQGFGYTF	TGTGCCAGCAGCGAACAGGGTTTTGGCTACACCTTC
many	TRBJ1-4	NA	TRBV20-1	CSARGGQGSEKLFF	TGCAGTGCTAGAGGGGGCCAAGGGAGTGAAAAACTGTTTTTT
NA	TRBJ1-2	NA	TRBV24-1	CATSVSLFSGYTF	TGTGCCACCAGTGTTTCACTGTTCTCGGGCTACACCTTC
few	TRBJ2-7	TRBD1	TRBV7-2	CASSIDIGTGGYEQYF	TGTGCCAGTAGTATAGATATCGGGACAGGGGGCTACGAGCAGTACTTC
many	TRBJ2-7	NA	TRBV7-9	CASSLEGAYEQYF	TGTGCCAGCAGCTTAGAGGGCGCCTACGAGCAGTACTTC
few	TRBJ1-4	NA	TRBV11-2	CASSSSWTANEKLFF	TGTGCCAGCAGCTCCTCCTGGACAGCTAATGAAAAACTGTTTTTT
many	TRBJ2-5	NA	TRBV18	CASSPTQETQYF	TGTGCCAGCTCACCCACCCAGGAGACCCAGTACTTC
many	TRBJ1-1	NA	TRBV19	CASTGHTVSMNTEAFF	TGTGCCAGCACAGGTCACACGGTATCAATGAACACTGAAGCTTTCTTT
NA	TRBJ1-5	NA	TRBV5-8	CASSFGGRGLSNQPQHF	TGTGCCAGCAGCTTTGGGGGCAGGGGTTTAAGCAATCAGCCCCAGCATTTT
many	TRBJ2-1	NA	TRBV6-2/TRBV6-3	CASSYSARGANEQFF	TGTGCCAGCAGTTACTCAGCCCGCGGGGCCAATGAGCAGTTCTTC